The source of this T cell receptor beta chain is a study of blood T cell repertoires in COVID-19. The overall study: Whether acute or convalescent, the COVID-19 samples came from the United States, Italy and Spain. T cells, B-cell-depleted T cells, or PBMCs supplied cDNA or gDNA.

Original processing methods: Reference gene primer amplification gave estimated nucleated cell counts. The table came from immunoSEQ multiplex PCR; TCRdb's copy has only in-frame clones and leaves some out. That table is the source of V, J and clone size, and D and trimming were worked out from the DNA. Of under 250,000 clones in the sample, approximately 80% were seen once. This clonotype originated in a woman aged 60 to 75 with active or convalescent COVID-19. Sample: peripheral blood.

For the CDR3, the DNA is TGTGCCAGCAGCTTGATGGACATCGCCTCTGGAAACACCATATATTTT. Translation gives CASSLMDIASGNTIYF. The rearrangement uses TRBV5-6 and TRBJ1-3, with TRBD1 as a possible D gene (5 bases). The germline V gene encodes CDR1 SGHDT and CDR2 YYEEEE. V was shortened by 1 base and J by 0 bases, with 11 bases between the two germline ends. This CDR3 contains 16 residues.